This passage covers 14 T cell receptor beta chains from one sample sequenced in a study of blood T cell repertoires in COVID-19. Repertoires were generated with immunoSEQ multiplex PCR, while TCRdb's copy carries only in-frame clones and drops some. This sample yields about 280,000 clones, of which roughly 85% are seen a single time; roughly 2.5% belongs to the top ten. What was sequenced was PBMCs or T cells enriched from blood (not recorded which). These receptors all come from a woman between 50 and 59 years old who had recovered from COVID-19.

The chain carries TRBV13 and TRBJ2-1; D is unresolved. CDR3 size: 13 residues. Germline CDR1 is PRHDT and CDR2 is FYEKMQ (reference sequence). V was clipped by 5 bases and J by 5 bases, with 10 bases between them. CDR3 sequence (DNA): TGTGCCAGCAGCCCCTCGAGGCACAATGAGCAGTTCTTC. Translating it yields CASSPSRHNEQFF.

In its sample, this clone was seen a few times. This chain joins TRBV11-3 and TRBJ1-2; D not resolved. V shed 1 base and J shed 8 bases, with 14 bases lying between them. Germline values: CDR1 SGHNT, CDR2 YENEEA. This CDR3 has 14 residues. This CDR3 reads CASSLGANQAGYTF. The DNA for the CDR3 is TGTGCCAGCAGCTTAGGGGCCAATCAAGCAGGCTACACCTTC.

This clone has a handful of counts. CDR3: CASSPAPGQGPYEQYF. CDR3 nucleotide sequence: TGTGCCAGCAGCCCGGCACCGGGACAGGGTCCCTACGAGCAGTACTTC. This rearrangement joins TRBV5-4 to TRBJ2-7; TRBD1 matches at 9 bases. Trimming removed 4 bases from V and 2 bases from J; junction bases left unmatched: 10. CDR3 size: 16 residues. CDR1 is SGHNT, CDR2 YYREEE, per germline (reference sequence).

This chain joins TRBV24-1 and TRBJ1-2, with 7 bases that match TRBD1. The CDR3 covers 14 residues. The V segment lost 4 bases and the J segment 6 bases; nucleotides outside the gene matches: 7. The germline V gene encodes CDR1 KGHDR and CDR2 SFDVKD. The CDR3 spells CATSDSRGTHGYTF. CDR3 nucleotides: TGTGCCACCAGTGACTCCAGGGGGACCCATGGCTACACCTTC.

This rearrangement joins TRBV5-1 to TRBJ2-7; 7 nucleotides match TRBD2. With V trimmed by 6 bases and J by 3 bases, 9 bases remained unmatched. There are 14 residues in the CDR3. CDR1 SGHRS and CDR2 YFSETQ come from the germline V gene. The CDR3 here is CASKTASGDYEQYF. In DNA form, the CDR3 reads TGCGCCAGCAAGACGGCTAGCGGAGACTACGAGCAGTACTTC.

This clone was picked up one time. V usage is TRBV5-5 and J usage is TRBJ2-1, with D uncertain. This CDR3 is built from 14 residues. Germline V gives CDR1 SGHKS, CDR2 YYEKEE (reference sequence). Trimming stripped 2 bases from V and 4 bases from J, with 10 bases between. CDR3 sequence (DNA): TGTGCCAGCAGCTTAACTGTCCCTTACAATGAGCAGTTCTTC. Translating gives CASSLTVPYNEQFF.

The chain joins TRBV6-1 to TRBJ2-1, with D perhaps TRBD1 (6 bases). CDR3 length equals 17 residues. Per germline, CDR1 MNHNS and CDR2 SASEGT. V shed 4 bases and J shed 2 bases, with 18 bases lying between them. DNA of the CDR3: TGTGCCAGCAGTGGCCCCGACAGGACGTCTCCCTACAATGAGCAGTTCTTC. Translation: CASSGPDRTSPYNEQFF.

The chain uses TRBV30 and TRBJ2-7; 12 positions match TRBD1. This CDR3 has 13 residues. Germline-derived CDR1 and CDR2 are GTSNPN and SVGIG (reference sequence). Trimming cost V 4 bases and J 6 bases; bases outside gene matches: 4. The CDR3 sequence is CAWKPGQGAEQYF. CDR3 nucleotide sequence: TGTGCCTGGAAGCCGGGACAGGGGGCCGAGCAGTACTTC.

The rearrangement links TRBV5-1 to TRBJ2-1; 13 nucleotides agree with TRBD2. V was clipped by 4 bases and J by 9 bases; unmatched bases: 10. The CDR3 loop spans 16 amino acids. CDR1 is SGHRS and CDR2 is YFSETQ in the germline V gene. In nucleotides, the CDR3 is TGCGCCAGCAGCGGGGGGGGACTAGCGGGATACTTTGAGCAGTTCTTC. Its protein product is CASSGGGLAGYFEQFF. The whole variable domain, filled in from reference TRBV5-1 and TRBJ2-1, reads KAGVTQTPRYLIKTRGQQVTLSCSPISGHRSVSWYQQTPGQGLQFLFEYFSETQRNKGNFPGRFSGRQFSNSRSEMNVSTLELGDSALYLCASSGGGLAGYFEQFFGPGTRLTVL.

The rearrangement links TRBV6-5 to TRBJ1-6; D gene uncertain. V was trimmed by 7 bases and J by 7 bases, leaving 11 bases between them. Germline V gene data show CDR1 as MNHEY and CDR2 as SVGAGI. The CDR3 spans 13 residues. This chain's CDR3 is CASKRPGNSPLHF. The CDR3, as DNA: TGTGCCAGCAAGCGGCCAGGCAATTCACCCCTCCACTTT.

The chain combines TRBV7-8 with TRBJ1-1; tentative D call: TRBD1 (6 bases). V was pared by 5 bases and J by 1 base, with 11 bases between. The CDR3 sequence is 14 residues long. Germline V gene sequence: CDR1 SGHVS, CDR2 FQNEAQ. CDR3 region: CASSPDRWNTEAFF. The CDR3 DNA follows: TGTGCCAGCAGCCCAGACAGGTGGAACACTGAAGCTTTCTTT.

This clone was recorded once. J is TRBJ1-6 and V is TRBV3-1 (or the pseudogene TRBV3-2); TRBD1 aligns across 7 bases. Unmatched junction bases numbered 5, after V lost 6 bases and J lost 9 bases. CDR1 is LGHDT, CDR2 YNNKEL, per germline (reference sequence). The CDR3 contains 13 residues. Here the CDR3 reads CASSPTGPSPLHF. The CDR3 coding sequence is TGTGCCAGCAGTCCGACAGGGCCTTCACCCCTCCACTTT.

CDR3 nucleotide sequence: TGCGCCAGCAGCTTGGATTTACAGGGTACTGAAGCTTTCTTT. This sequence encodes CASSLDLQGTEAFF. The chain carries TRBV5-1 and TRBJ1-1, with D possibly being TRBD1 (6 bases). V was shortened by 0 bases and J by 5 bases, with 11 bases between the two germline ends. The CDR3 loop spans 14 amino acids. Germline lookup yields CDR1 SGHRS and CDR2 YFSETQ.

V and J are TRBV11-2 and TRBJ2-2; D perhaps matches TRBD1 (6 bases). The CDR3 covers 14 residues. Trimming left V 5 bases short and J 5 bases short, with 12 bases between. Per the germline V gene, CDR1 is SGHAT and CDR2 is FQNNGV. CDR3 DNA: TGTGCCAGCAGCCATACAGGGATTACCGGGGAGCTGTTTTTT. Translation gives CASSHTGITGELFF.